This section outlines one T cell receptor beta chain sequence together with its context. Trimming left V 0 bases short and J 6 bases short, with 14 bases between. CDR3 length equals 16 residues. Per the germline V gene, CDR1 is MNHEY and CDR2 is SMNVEV (reference sequence). A universal primer site and UMIs were added as TCR cDNA was made by 5'RACE template switching. TCRdb re-called the 5' RACE reads through MiXCR, storing one row per CDR3 protein. The sample shows about 400,000 distinct CDR3 sequences, about 6% of them seen only once. The record originates from a study of T cells after yellow fever vaccination. Study summary: Preparation of fractions with low cell numbers was performed using SMART-Seq v4 Ultra Low Input.

The TCR comes from a man aged 25-40 years who received the YFV17D yellow fever vaccine. This specimen was PBMCs, taken 5 days after the yellow fever booster vaccination. This chain links TRBV27 with TRBJ2-2, with a tentative D call TRBD2 (5 bases). The CDR3 spells CASSLSSGLSPGELFF. The CDR3 DNA sequence: TGTGCCAGCAGTTTATCTTCCGGACTGTCTCCCGGGGAGCTGTTTTTT.